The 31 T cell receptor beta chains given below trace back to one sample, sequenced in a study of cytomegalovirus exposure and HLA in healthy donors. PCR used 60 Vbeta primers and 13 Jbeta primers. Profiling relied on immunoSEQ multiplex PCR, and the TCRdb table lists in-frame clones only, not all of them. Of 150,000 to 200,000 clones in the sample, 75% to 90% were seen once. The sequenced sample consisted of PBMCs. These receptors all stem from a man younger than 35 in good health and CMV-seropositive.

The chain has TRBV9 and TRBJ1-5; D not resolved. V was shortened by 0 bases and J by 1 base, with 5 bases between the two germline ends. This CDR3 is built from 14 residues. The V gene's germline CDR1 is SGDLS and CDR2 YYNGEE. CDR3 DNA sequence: TGTGCCAGCAGCGTAGAGCCGAGCAATCAGCCCCAGCATTTT. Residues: CASSVEPSNQPQHF.

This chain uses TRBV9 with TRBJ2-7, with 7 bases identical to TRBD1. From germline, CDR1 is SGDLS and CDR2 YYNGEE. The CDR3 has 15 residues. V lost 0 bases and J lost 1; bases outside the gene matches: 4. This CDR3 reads CASSVEPGQSYEQYF. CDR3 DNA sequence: TGTGCCAGCAGCGTAGAACCGGGACAGTCCTACGAGCAGTACTTC.

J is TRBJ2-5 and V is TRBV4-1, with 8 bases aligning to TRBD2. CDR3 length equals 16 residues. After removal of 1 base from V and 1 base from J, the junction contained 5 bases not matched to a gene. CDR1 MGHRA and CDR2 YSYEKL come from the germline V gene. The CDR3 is CASSQGYGGAQETQYF. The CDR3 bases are TGCGCCAGCAGCCAAGGATACGGGGGGGCCCAAGAGACCCAGTACTTC.

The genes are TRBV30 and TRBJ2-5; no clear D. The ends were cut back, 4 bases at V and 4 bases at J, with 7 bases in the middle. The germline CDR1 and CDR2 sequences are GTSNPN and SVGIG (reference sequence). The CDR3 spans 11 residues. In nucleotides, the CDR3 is TGTGCCTGGACAGTTTCAGAGACCCAGTACTTC. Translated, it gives CAWTVSETQYF. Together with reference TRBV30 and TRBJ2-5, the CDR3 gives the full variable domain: SQTIHQWPATLVQPVGSPLSLECTVEGTSNPNLYWYRQAAGRGLQLLFYSVGIGQISSEVPQNLSASRPQDRQFILSSKKLLLSDSGFYLCAWTVSETQYFGPGTRLLVL.

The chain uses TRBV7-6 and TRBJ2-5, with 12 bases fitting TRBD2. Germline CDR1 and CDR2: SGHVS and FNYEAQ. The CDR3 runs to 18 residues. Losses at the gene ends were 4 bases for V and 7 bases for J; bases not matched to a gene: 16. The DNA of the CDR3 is TGTGCCAGCAGCTACCTAGCGGGGGGGCCCGTTTCGGGAACGACCCAGTACTTC. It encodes CASSYLAGGPVSGTTQYF.

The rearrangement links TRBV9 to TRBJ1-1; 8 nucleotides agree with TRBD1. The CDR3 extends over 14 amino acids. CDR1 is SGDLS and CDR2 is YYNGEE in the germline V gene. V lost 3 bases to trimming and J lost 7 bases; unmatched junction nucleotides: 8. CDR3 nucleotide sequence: TGTGCCAGCAGCGCATCCGGACAGGGCAATGAAGCTTTCTTT. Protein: CASSASGQGNEAFF.

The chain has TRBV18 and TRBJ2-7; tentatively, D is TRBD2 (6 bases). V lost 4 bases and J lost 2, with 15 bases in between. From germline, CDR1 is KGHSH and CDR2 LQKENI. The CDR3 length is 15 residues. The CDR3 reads CASSLPGWGAYEQYF. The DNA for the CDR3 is TGTGCCAGCTCACTCCCCGGTTGGGGGGCCTACGAGCAGTACTTC.

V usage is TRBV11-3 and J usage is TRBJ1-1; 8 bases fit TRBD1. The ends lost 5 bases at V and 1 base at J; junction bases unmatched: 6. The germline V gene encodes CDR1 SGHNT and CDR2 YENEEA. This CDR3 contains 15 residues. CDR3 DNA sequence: TGTGCCAGCAGCACGAGGACAGGGACGAACACTGAAGCTTTCTTT. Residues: CASSTRTGTNTEAFF.

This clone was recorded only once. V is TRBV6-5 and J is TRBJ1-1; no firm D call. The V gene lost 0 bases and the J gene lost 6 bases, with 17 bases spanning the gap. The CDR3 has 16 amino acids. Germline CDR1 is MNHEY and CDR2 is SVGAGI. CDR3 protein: CASSYSRFDGRAEAFF. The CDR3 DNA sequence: TGTGCCAGCAGTTACTCGAGATTCGACGGGCGGGCTGAAGCTTTCTTT.

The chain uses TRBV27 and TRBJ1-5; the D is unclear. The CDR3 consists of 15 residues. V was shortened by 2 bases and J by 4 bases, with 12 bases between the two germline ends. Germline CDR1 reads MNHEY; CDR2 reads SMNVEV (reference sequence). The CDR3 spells CASSLGGYGNQPQHF. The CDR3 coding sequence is TGTGCCAGCAGTTTAGGAGGGTACGGGAATCAGCCCCAGCATTTT.

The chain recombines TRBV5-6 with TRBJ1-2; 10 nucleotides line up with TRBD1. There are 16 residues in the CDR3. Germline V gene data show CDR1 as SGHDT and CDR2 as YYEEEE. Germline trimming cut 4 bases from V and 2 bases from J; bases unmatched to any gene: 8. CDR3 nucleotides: TGTGCCAGCAGCACCACCGGACAGGGGGAGAACTATGGCTACACCTTC. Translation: CASSTTGQGENYGYTF. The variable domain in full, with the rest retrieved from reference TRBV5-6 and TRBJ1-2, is DAGVTQSPTHLIKTRGQQVTLRCSPKSGHDTVSWYQQALGQGPQFIFQYYEEEERQRGNFPDRFSGHQFPNYSSELNVNALLLGDSALYLCASSTTGQGENYGYTFGSGTRLTVV.

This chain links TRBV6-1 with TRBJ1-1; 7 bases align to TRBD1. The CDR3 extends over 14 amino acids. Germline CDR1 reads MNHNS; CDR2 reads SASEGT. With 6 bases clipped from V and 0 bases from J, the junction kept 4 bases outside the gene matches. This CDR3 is CASRQGPVNTEAFF. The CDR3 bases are TGTGCCAGCAGACAGGGGCCTGTGAACACTGAAGCTTTCTTT.

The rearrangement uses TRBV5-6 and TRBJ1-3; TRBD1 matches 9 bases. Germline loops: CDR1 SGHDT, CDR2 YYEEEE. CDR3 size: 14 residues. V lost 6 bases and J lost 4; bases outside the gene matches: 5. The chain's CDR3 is CASTRTGAGNTIYF. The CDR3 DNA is TGTGCCAGCACAAGGACAGGGGCCGGAAACACCATATATTTT.

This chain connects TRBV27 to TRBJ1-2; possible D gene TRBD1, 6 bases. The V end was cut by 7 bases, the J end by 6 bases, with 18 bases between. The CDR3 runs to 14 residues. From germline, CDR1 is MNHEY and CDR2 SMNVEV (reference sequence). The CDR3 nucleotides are TGTGCCAGCACCCCGAGAGGGGGAGCCCATGGCTACACCTTC. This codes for CASTPRGGAHGYTF.

In DNA, the CDR3 is TGTGCCAGCTCACCAGCTCAGGGGACAATCTACGAGCAGTACTTC. It encodes CASSPAQGTIYEQYF. This chain links TRBV18 with TRBJ2-7; maybe TRBD1 (6 bases). This CDR3 is built from 15 residues. Trimming cost V 2 bases and J 3 bases, with 14 bases left between them. CDR1 is KGHSH and CDR2 is LQKENI in the germline V gene.

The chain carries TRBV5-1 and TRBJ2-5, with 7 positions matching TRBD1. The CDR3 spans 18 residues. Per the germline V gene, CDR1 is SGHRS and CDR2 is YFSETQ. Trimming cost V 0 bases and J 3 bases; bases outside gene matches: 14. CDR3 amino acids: CASSLVGTVPGTKETQYF. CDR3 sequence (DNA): TGCGCCAGCAGCTTGGTGGGGACAGTCCCTGGGACCAAAGAGACCCAGTACTTC.

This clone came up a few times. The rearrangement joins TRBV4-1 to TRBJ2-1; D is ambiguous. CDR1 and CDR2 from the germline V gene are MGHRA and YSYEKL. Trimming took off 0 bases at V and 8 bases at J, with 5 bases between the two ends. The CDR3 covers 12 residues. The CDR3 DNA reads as TGCGCCAGCAGCCAAGATCTCCATGAGCAGTTCTTC. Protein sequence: CASSQDLHEQFF.

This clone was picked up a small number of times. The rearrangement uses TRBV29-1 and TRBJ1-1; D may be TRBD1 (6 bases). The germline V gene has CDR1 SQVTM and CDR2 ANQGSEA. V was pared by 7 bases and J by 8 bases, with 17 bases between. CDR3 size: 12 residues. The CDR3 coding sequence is TGCAGCGCCCGTTTTGGGGGCAGGGAAGCTTTCTTT. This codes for CSARFGGREAFF.

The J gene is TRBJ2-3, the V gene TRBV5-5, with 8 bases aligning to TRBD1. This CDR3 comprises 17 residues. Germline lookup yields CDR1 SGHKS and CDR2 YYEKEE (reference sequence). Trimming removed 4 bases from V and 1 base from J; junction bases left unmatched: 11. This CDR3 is CASSRPPKGQGTDTQYF. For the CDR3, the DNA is TGTGCCAGCAGCCGGCCACCAAAGGGACAGGGCACAGATACGCAGTATTTT.

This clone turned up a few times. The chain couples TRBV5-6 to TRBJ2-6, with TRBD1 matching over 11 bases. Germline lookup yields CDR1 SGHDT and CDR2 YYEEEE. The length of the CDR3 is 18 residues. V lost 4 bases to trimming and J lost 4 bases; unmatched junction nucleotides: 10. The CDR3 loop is CASSPKGQGARGANVLTF. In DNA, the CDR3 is TGTGCCAGCAGCCCCAAAGGACAGGGGGCAAGAGGGGCCAACGTCCTGACTTTC.

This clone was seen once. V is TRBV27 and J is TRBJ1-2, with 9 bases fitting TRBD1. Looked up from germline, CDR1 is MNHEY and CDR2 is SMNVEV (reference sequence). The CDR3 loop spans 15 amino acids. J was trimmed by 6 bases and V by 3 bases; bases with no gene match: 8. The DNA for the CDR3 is TGTGCCAGCAGTTTGCGTGAACAGGGGGCCCATGGCTACACCTTC. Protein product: CASSLREQGAHGYTF.

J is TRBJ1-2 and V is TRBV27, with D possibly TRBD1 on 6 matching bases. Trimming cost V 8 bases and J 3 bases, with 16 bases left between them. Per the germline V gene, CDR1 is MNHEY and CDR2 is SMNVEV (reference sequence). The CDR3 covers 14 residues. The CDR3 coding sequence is TGTGCCAGCGGATCCGCAACAGGGTACTATGGCTACACCTTC. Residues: CASGSATGYYGYTF.

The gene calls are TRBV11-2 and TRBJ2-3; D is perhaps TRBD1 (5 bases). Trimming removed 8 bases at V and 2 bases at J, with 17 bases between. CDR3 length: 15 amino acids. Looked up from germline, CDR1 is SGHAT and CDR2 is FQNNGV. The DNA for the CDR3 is TGTGCCAGCGGCTCAGGGCAGAGTTACACAGATACGCAGTATTTT. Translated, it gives CASGSGQSYTDTQYF. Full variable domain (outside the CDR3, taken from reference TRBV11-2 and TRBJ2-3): EAGVAQSPRYKIIEKRQSVAFWCNPISGHATLYWYQQILGQGPKLLIQFQNNGVVDDSQLPKDRFSAERLKGVDSTLKIQPAKLEDSAVYLCASGSGQSYTDTQYFGPGTRLTVL.

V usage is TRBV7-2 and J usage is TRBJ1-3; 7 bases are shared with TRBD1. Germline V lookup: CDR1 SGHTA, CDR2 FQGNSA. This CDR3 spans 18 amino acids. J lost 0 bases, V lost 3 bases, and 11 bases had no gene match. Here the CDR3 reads CASSFTGTAVDSGNTIYF. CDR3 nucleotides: TGTGCCAGCAGCTTTACCGGGACAGCAGTAGACTCTGGAAACACCATATATTTT.

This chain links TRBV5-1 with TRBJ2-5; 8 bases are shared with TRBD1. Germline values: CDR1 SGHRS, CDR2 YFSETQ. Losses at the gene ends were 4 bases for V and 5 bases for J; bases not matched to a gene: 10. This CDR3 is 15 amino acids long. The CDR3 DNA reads TGCGCCAGCAGCCCGGGGTTAACAGGGGGTGAGACCCAGTACTTC. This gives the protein CASSPGLTGGETQYF.

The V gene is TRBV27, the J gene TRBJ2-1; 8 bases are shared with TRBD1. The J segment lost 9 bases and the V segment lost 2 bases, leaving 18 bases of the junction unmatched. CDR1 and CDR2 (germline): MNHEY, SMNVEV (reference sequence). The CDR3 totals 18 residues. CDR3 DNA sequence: TGTGCCAGCAGTTTAGCCCGCCTACCGGGACAGGAGGTAGGTGAGCAGTTCTTC. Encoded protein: CASSLARLPGQEVGEQFF.

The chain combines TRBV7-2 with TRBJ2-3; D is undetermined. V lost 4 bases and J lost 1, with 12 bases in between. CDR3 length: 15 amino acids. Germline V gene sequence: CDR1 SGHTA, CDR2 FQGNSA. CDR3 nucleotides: TGTGCCAGCAGCTCAGGTTCAGTCGGCACAGATACGCAGTATTTT. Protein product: CASSSGSVGTDTQYF.

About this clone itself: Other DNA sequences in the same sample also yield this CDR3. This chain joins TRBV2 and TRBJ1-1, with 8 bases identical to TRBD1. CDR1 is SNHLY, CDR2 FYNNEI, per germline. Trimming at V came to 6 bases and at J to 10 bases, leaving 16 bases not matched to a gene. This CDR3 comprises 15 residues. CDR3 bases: TGTGCCAGCAGAGCTGTTGGGACAGGAGGTTCGGGAGCTTTCTTT. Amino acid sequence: CASRAVGTGGSGAFF.

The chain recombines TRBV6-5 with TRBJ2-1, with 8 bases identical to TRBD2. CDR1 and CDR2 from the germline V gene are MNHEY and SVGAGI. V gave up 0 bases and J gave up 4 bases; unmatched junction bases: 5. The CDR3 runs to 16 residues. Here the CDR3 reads CASSYSHAGGYNEQFF. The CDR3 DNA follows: TGTGCCAGCAGTTACTCGCATGCGGGGGGTTACAATGAGCAGTTCTTC.

CDR3 coding DNA: TGTGCCAGCAGTTTAGGAGCGGGACGGGGAAATTCACCCCTCCACTTT. The encoded protein is CASSLGAGRGNSPLHF. The chain uses TRBV27 and TRBJ1-6, with D possibly TRBD1 on 5 matching bases. The ends were cut back, 2 bases at V and 7 bases at J, with 15 bases in the middle. This CDR3 comprises 16 residues. CDR1 is MNHEY, CDR2 SMNVEV, per germline (reference sequence).

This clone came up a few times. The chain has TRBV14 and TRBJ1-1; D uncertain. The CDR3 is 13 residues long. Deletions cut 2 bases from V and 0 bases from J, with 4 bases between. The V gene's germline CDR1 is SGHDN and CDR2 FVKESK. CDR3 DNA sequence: TGTGCCAGCAGCCAACAGATGAACACTGAAGCTTTCTTT. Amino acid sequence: CASSQQMNTEAFF.